This TCR beta chain was found in a study of shared clonotypes between healthy human individuals. Findings and caveats of the study: Collection of samples was limited to blood; tissue repertoires likely differ.

Looked up from germline, CDR1 is SGHRS and CDR2 is YFSETQ. V was shortened by 0 bases and J by 7 bases, with 17 bases between the two germline ends. The CDR3 totals 16 residues. The unsorted PBMC replicate PCRs were performed with about 290 ng DNA, tens of thousands of T cell genomes. Profiling relied on immunoSEQ multiplex PCR, and the TCRdb table lists in-frame clones only, not all of them. The sample holds 450,000 to 500,000 clones, around 73% seen once. Comments on this clone: Its antigen is currently unknown.

The specimen sequenced was PBMCs. The V gene is TRBV5-1, the J gene TRBJ2-1; tentative D call: TRBD2 (7 bases). This receptor was obtained from a woman aged 40 to 50 in good health. Some clones in this sample may be carry-over from other donors' samples. The CDR3 DNA reads as TGCGCCAGCAGCTTGGTCCCGGGGGCGCGGGGGAATGAGCAGTTCTTC. Amino acid sequence: CASSLVPGARGNEQFF.